This T cell receptor (beta chain) was documented in a study of blood T cell repertoires in COVID-19. Measured with immunoSEQ multiplex PCR; TCRdb has only the in-frame clones, and not every one. The table includes roughly 250,000 clones, approximately 81% detected once. Material: peripheral blood. The clonotype originates from a man between 40 and 49 years old with acute or convalescent COVID-19.

The DNA of the CDR3 is TGTGCCAGCAGCGCGGGGGGGGCCCTCACAGATACGCAGTATTTT. Translated, it gives CASSAGGALTDTQYF. This chain links TRBV5-4 with TRBJ2-3; 9 positions match TRBD2. Germline CDR1 SGHNT, CDR2 YYREEE (reference sequence). The ends lost 4 bases at V and 2 bases at J; junction bases unmatched: 5. This CDR3 has 15 amino acids.